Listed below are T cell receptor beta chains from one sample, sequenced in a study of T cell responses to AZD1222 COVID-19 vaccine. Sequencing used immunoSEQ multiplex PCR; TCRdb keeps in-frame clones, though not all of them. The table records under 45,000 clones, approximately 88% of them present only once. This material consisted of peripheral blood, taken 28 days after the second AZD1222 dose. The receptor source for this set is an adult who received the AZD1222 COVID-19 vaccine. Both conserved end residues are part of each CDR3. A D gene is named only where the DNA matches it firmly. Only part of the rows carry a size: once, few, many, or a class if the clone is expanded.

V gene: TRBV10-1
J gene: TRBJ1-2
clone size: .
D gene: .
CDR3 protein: CASIRLPGEVWYGYTF
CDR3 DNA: TGCGCCAGCATTAGGTTGCCAGGGGAGGTTTGGTATGGCTACACCTTC

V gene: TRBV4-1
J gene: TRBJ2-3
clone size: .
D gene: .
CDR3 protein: CASSQRTNQGPSTDTQYF
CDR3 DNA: TGCGCCAGCAGCCAAAGGACCAACCAGGGTCCTAGCACAGATACGCAGTATTTT

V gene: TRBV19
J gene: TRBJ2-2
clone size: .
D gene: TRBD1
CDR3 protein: CASSKGQGDTGELFF
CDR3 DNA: TGTGCCAGTAGTAAGGGACAGGGTGACACCGGGGAGCTGTTTTTT

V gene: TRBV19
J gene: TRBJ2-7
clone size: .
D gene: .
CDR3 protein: CASSPRGGTSSYEQYF
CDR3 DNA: TGTGCCAGTAGTCCCCGGGGCGGGACGAGCTCCTACGAGCAGTACTTC

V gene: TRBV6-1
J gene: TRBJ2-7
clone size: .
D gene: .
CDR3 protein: CASSAKPGVSSYEQYF
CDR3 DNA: TGTGCCAGCAGTGCGAAGCCAGGGGTTAGCTCCTACGAGCAGTACTTC

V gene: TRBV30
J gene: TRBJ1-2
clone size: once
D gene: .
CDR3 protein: CAWRVLDYGYTF
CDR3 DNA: TGTGCCTGGAGAGTCCTGGACTATGGCTACACCTTC

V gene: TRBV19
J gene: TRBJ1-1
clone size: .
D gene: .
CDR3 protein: CASTLSGIKNTEAFF
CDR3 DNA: TGTGCCAGTACTCTTTCCGGGATAAAAAACACTGAAGCTTTCTTT

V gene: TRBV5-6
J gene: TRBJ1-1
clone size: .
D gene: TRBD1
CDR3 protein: CASSVGQARGEAFF
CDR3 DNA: TGTGCCAGCAGCGTGGGACAGGCCAGGGGTGAAGCTTTCTTT

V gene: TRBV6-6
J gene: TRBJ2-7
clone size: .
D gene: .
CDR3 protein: CASSYSEGGNEQYF
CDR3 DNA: TGTGCCAGCAGTTACTCGGAAGGCGGGAACGAGCAGTACTTC

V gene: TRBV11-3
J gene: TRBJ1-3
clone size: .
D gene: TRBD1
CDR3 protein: CASSPDRDTNTIYF
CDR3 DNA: TGTGCCAGCAGCCCAGACAGGGATACGAACACCATATATTTT

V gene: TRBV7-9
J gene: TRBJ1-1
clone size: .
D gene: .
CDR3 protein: CASSFLGANTEAFF
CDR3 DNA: TGTGCCAGCAGCTTTCTCGGAGCGAACACTGAAGCTTTCTTT

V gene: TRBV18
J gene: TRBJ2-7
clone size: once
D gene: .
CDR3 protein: CASSPPGVEQYF
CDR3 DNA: TGTGCCAGCTCACCGCCCGGGGTCGAGCAGTACTTC

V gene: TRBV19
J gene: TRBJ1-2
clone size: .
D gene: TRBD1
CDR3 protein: CASRGQGANYGYTF
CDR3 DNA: TGTGCCAGTAGAGGACAGGGAGCTAACTATGGCTACACCTTC

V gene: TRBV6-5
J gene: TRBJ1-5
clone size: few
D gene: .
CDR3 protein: CASSSQNQPQHF
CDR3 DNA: TGTGCCAGCAGTTCCCAAAATCAGCCCCAGCATTTT

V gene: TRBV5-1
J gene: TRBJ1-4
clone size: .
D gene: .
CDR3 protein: CASSSDVATNEKLFF
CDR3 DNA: TGCGCCAGCAGCTCAGACGTTGCAACTAATGAAAAACTGTTTTTT

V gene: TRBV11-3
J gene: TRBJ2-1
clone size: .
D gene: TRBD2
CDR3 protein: CASSGQAGGSNEQFF
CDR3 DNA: TGTGCCAGCAGCGGCCAGGCGGGGGGCTCCAATGAGCAGTTCTTC

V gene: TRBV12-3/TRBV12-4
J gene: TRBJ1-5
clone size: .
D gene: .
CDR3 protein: CASSLDQPQHF
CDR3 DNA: TGTGCCAGCAGTTTAGATCAGCCCCAGCATTTT

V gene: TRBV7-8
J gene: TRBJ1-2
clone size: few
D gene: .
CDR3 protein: CASSLRVGYGYTF
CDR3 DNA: TGTGCCAGCAGCTTACGGGTGGGTTATGGCTACACCTTC

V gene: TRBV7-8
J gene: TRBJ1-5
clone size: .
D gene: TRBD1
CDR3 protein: CASSRGQANQPQHF
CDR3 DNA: TGTGCCAGCAGTCGTGGACAGGCGAATCAGCCCCAGCATTTT

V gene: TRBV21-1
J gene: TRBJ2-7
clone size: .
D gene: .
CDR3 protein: CASSKVGGRVYEQYF
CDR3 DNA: TGTGCCAGCAGCAAAGTCGGGGGGCGCGTCTACGAGCAGTACTTC

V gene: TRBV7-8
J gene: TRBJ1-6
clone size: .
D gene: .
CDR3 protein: CASSFGASDSPLHF
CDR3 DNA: TGTGCCAGCAGCTTCGGGGCCTCGGATTCACCCCTCCACTTT

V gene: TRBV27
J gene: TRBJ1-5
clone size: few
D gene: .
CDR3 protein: CASTKSANQPQHF
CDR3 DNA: TGTGCCAGCACCAAGTCAGCCAATCAGCCCCAGCATTTT

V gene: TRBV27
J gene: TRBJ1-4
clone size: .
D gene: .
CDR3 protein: CASSYSGSLNEKLFF
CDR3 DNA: TGTGCCAGCAGTTATAGTGGCTCTCTTAATGAAAAACTGTTTTTT

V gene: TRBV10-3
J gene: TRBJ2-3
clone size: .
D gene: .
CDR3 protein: CAISEVPGSTDTQYF
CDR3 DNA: TGTGCCATCAGTGAGGTTCCGGGGAGCACAGATACGCAGTATTTT

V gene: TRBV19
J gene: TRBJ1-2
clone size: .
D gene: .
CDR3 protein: CASSILGGYTF
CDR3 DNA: TGTGCCAGTAGTATCTTGGGCGGCTACACCTTC

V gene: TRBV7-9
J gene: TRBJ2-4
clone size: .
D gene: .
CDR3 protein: CASSLGREKGLF
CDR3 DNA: TGTGCCAGCAGCTTAGGGAGGGAAAAGGGTTTGTTC

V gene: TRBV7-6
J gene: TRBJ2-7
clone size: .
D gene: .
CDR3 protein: CASSLEPGSSYEQYF
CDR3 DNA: TGTGCCAGCAGCTTAGAGCCGGGGAGCTCCTACGAGCAGTACTTC

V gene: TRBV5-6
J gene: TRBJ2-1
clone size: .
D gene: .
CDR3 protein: CASSPIPVLSYNEQFF
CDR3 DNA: TGTGCCAGCAGCCCGATACCCGTACTCTCCTACAATGAGCAGTTCTTC

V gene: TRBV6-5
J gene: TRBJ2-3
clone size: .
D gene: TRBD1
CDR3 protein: CASSQRQGPDTQYF
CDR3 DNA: TGTGCCAGCAGCCAACGACAGGGGCCAGATACGCAGTATTTT

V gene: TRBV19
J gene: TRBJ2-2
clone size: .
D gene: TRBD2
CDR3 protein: CASSMSGGFWAGELFF
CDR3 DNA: TGTGCCAGTAGTATGAGCGGGGGATTCTGGGCCGGGGAGCTGTTTTTT

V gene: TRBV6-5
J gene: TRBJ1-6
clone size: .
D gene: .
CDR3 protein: CASSIRGSYNSPLHF
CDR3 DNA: TGTGCCAGCTCCATCCGAGGTTCCTATAATTCACCCCTCCACTTT

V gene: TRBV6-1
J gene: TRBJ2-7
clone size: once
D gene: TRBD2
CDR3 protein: CASSEVASGGSSYEQYF
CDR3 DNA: TGTGCCAGCAGTGAAGTGGCTAGCGGGGGGTCCTCCTACGAGCAGTACTTC

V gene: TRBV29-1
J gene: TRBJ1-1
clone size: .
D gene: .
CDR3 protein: CSAHESGVGTEAFF
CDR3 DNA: TGCAGCGCTCACGAGTCAGGGGTGGGCACTGAAGCTTTCTTT

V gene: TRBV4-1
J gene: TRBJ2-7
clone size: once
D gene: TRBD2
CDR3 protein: CASSQLTSGSYEQYF
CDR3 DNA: TGCGCCAGCAGCCAACTGACTAGCGGGTCCTACGAGCAGTACTTC

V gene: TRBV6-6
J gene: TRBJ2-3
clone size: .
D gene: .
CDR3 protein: CASTLLGVWGTDTQYF
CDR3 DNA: TGTGCCAGCACTCTTCTCGGGGTATGGGGTACAGATACGCAGTATTTT

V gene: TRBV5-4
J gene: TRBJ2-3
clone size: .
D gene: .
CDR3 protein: CASSLARQTDTQYF
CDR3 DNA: TGTGCCAGCAGCTTGGCACGACAGACAGATACGCAGTATTTT

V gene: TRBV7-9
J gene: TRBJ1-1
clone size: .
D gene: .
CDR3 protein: CASSLEGRKVEAFF
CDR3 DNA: TGTGCCAGCAGCTTAGAGGGCAGGAAGGTCGAAGCTTTCTTT

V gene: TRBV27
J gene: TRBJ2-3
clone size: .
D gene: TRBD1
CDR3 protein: CASSLGRQGASDTQYF
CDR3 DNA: TGTGCCAGCAGCCTAGGGCGGCAGGGGGCCTCAGATACGCAGTATTTT

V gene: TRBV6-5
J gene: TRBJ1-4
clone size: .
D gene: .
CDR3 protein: CASSRRGVANEKLFF
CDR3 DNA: TGTGCCAGCAGTCGCAGGGGCGTCGCTAATGAAAAACTGTTTTTT

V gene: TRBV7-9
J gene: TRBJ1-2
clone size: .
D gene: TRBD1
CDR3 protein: CASRTGTDYGYTF
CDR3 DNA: TGTGCCAGCAGAACCGGGACAGACTATGGCTACACCTTC

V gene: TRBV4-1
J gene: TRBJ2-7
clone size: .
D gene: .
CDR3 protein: CASSLLLREGEQYF
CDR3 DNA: TGCGCCAGCAGCCTCCTTCTCCGTGAAGGCGAGCAGTACTTC

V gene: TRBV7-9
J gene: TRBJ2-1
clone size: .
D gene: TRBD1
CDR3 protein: CASIRQGPYNEQFF
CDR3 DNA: TGTGCCAGCATCCGACAGGGACCCTACAATGAGCAGTTCTTC

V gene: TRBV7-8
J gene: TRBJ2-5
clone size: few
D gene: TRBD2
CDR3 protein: CASSPFGVRTSGDQETQYF
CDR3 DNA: TGTGCCAGCAGCCCTTTCGGGGTCCGGACTAGCGGGGACCAAGAGACCCAGTACTTC

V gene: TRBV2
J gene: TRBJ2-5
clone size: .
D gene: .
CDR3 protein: CASSDSHTETQYF
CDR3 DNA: TGTGCCAGCAGCGACAGTCATACAGAGACCCAGTACTTC

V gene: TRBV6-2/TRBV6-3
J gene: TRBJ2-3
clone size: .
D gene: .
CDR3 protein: CASSPFRSTDTQYF
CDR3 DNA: TGTGCCAGCAGCCCTTTTCGGAGCACAGATACGCAGTATTTT

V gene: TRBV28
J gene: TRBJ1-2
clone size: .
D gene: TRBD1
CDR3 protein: CASSPRDRGHGYTF
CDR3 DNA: TGTGCCAGCAGTCCCCGGGACAGGGGTCATGGCTACACCTTC

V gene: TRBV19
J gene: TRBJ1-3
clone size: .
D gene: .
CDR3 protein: CASSPWTIRTGNTIYF
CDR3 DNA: TGTGCCAGTAGTCCCTGGACAATTCGAACTGGAAACACCATATATTTT

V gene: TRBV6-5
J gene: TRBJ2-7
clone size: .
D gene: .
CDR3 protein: CASKIKGKGEQYF
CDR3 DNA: TGTGCCAGCAAGATTAAGGGAAAAGGAGAGCAGTACTTC

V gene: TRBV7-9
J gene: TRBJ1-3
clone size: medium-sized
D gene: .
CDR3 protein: CASIGSISGNTIYF
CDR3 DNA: TGTGCCAGCATTGGGAGTATCTCTGGAAACACCATATATTTT

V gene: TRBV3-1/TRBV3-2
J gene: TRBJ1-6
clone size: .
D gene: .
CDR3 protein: CASSPSRDSPLHF
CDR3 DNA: TGTGCCAGCAGCCCCTCCAGGGATTCACCCCTCCACTTT

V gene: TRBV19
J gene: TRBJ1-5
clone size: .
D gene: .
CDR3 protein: CASSQRGDINQPQHF
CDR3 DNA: TGTGCCAGTAGTCAACGGGGGGATATCAATCAGCCCCAGCATTTT

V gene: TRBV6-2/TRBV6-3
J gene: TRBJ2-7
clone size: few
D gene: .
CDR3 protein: CASSTGTTYEQYF
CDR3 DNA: TGTGCCAGCAGTACCGGGACAACCTACGAGCAGTACTTC

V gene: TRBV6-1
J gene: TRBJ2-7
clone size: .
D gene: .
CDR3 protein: CASSESGSYEQYF
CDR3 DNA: TGTGCCAGCAGTGAAAGCGGGTCCTACGAGCAGTACTTC

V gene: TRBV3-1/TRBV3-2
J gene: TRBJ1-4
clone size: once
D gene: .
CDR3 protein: CASSQDKWRGAGEKLFF
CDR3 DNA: TGTGCCAGCAGCCAAGATAAATGGAGGGGAGCGGGTGAAAAACTGTTTTTT

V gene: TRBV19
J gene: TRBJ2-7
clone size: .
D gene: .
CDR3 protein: CASSFGQSYEQYF
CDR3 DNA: TGTGCCAGTAGTTTTGGACAGAGCTACGAGCAGTACTTC

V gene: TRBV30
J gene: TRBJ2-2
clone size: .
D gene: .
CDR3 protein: CAWTGRGNTGELFF
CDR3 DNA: TGTGCCTGGACGGGCAGGGGAAACACCGGGGAGCTGTTTTTT

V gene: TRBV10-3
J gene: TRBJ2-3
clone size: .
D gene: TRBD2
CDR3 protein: CAISERLAAAQGTQYF
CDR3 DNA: TGTGCCATCAGTGAAAGACTAGCGGCGGCCCAGGGTACGCAGTATTTT

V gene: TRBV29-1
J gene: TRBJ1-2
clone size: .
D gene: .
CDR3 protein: CSVELNYGYTF
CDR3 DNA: TGCAGCGTTGAGTTAAACTATGGCTACACCTTC

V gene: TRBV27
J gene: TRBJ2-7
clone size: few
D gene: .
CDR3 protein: CASSGPQPLSEQYF
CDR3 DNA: TGTGCCAGCTCCGGGCCACAGCCCTTATCCGAGCAGTACTTC

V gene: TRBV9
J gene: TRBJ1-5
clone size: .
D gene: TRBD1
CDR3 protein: CASSPRTGGNRQPQHF
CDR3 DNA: TGTGCCAGCAGCCCCAGGACAGGGGGGAATCGGCAGCCCCAGCATTTT